This T cell receptor beta chain was captured by sequencing in a study of early T cells in non-severe SARS-CoV-2 infection. Study background: Investigators sequenced bulk RNA drawn from unsorted whole blood, and chains remained unpaired.

MiXCR, run by TCRdb on the 5' RACE reads, gives a single entry per CDR3 protein. Of roughly 70,000 distinct CDR3 sequences in the sample, more than 15% were seen once. Trimming cost V 6 bases and J 5 bases; bases outside gene matches: 13. Germline V gene data show CDR1 as MNHNY and CDR2 as SVGAGI (reference sequence). CDR3 length equals 15 residues. Specimen: whole blood, collected at baseline. The rearrangement uses TRBV6-6 and TRBJ2-7; 7 bases match TRBD1. The sequence was collected from an adult who was a healthcare worker with PCR-confirmed SARS-CoV-2 infection or an uninfected control (not recorded which). This chain's CDR3 is CASSEQRGRDDEQYF. The CDR3 DNA reads TGTGCCAGCAGCGAACAGAGGGGGCGCGACGACGAGCAGTACTTC.